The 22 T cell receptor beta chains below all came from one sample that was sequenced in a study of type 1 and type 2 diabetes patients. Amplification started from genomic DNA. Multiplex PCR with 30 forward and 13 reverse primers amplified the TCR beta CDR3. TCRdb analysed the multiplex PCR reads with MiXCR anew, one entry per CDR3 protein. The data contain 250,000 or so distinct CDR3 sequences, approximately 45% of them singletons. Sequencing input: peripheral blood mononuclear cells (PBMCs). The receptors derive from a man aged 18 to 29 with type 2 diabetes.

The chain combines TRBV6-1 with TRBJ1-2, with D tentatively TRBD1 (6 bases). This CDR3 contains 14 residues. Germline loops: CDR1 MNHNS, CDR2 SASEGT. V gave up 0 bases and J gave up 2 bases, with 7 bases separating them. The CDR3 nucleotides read TGTGCCAGCAGTGAAGCAACAGGGAACTATGGCTACACCTTC. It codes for CASSEATGNYGYTF.

This CDR3 is CSVLSGSASYNEQFF. The DNA for the CDR3 is TGCAGCGTTCTTAGCGGGAGTGCATCCTACAATGAGCAGTTCTTC. The genes are TRBV29-1 and TRBJ2-1, with TRBD2 matching over 9 bases. The CDR3 runs to 15 residues. Germline-derived CDR1 and CDR2 are SQVTM and ANQGSEA. J was trimmed by 1 base and V by 5 bases; bases with no gene match: 6.

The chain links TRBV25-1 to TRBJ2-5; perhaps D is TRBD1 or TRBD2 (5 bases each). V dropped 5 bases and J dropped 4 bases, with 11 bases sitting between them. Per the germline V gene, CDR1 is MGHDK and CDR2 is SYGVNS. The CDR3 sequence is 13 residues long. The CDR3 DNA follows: TGTGCCAGCAGTAACACTGGGGGAGAGACCCAGTACTTC. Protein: CASSNTGGETQYF. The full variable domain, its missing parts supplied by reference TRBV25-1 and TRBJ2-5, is EADIYQTPRYLVIGTGKKITLECSQTMGHDKMYWYQQDPGMELHLIHYSYGVNSTEKGDLSSESTVSRIRTEHFPLTLESARPSHTSQYLCASSNTGGETQYFGPGTRLLVL.

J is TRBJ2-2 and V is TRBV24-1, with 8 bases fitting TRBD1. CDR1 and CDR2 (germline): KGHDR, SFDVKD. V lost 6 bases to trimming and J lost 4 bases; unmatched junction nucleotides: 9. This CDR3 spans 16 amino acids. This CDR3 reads CATSYTGGEGTGELFF. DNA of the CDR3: TGTGCCACCAGTTATACAGGGGGTGAGGGCACCGGGGAGCTGTTTTTT.

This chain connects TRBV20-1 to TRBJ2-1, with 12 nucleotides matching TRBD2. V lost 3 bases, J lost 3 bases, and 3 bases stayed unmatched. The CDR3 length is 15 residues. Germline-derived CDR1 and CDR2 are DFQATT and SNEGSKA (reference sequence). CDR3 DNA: TGCAGTGCTAGCCCACTAGCGGGAGGCTACAATGAGCAGTTCTTC. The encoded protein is CSASPLAGGYNEQFF.

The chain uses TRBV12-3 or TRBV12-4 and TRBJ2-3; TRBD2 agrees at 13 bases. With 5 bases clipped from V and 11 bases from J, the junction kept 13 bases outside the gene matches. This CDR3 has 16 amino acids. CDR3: CASSDPLAGGPKGQYF. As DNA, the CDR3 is TGTGCCAGCAGTGACCCACTAGCGGGGGGGCCAAAGGGGCAGTATTTT.

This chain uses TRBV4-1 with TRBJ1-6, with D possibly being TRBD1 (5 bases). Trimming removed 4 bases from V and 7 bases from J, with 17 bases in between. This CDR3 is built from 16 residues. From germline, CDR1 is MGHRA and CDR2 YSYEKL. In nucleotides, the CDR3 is TGCGCCAGCAGCCGGGCCTTCAGGGATAGGAATTCACCCCTCCACTTT. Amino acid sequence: CASSRAFRDRNSPLHF.

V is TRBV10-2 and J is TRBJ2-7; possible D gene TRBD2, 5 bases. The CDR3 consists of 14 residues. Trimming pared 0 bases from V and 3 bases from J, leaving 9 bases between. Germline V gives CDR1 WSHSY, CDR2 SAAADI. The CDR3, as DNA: TGCGCCAGCAGTGAGTCGACCGGGGTCTACGAGCAGTACTTC. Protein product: CASSESTGVYEQYF.

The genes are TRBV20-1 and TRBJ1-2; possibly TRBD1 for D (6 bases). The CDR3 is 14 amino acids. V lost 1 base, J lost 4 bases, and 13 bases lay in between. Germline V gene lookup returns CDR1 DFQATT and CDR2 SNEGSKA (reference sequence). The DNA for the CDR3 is TGCAGTGCTAGAGTTGTCAGGGGTTCCTATGGCTACACCTTC. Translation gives CSARVVRGSYGYTF.

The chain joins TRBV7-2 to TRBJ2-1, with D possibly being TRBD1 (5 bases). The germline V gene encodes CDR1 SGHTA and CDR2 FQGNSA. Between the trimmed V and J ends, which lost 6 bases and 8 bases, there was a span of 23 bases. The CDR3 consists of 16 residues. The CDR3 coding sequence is TGTGCCAGCAGTCGAGAGGTACACCAGGGTGTAGATGAGCAGTTCTTC. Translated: CASSREVHQGVDEQFF.

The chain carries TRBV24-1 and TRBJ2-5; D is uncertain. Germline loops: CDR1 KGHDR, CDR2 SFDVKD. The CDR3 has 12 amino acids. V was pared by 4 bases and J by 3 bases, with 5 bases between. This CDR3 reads CATSDYEETQYF. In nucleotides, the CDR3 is TGTGCCACCAGTGACTACGAAGAGACCCAGTACTTC.

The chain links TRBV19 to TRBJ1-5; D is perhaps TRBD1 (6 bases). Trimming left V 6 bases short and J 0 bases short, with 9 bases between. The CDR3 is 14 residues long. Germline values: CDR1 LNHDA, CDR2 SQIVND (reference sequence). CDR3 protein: CASRLGASNQPQHF. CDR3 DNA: TGTGCCAGTAGGCTGGGGGCTAGCAATCAGCCCCAGCATTTT.

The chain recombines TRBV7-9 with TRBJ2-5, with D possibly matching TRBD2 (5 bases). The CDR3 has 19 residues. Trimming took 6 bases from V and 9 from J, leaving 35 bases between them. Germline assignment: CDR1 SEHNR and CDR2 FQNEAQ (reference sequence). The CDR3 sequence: CASRNQNWGAAEDDMAQYF. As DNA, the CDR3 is TGTGCCAGCAGAAACCAAAACTGGGGAGCAGCGGAAGACGACATGGCCCAGTACTTC.

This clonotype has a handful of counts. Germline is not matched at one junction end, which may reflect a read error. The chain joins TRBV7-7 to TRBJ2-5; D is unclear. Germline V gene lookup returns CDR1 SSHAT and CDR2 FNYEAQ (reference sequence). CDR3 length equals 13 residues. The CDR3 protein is CASSLSQGETQYF. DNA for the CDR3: TGTGCTAGCAGCTTATCCCAAGGAGAGACCCAGTACTTC.

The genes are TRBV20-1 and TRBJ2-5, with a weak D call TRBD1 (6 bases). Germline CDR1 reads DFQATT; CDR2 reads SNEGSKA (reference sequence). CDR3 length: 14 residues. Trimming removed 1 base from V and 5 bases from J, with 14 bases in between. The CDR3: CSARVRGGAETQYF. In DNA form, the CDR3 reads TGCAGTGCTAGAGTCAGGGGCGGAGCGGAGACCCAGTACTTC.

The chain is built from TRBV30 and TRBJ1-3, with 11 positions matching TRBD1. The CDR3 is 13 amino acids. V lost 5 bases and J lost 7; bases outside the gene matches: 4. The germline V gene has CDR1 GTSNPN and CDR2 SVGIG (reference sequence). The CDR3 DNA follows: TGTGCCTGGCTGGGACAGGGGGTGAACACCATATATTTT. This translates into CAWLGQGVNTIYF. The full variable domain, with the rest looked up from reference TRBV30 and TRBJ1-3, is SQTIHQWPATLVQPVGSPLSLECTVEGTSNPNLYWYRQAAGRGLQLLFYSVGIGQISSEVPQNLSASRPQDRQFILSSKKLLLSDSGFYLCAWLGQGVNTIYFGEGSWLTVV.

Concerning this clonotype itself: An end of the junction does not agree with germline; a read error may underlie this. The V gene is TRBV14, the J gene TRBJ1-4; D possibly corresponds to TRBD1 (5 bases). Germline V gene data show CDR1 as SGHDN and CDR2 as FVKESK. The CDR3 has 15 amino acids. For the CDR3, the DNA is TGTGCCAGCAGCCCCCAAAGGGGAACTGATGAAAAACTGTTTTTT. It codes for CASSPQRGTDEKLFF.

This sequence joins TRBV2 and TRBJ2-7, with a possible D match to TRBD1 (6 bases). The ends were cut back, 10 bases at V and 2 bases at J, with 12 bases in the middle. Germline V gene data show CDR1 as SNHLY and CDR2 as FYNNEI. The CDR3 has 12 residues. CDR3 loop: CATWTEPYEQYF. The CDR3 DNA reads TGTGCCACGTGGACAGAGCCCTACGAGCAGTACTTC. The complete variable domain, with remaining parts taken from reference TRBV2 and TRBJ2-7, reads EPEVTQTPSHQVTQMGQEVILRCVPISNHLYFYWYRQILGQKVEFLVSFYNNEISEKSEIFDDQFSVERPDGSNFTLKIRSTKLEDSAMYFCATWTEPYEQYFGPGTRLTVT.

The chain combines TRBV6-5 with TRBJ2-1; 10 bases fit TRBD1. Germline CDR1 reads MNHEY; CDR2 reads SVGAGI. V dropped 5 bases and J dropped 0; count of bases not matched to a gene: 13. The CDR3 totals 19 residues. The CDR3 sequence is CASSLGQGLGRSSYNEQFF. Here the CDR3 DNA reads TGTGCCAGCAGTCTGGGACAGGGGCTGGGCCGGAGCTCCTACAATGAGCAGTTCTTC.

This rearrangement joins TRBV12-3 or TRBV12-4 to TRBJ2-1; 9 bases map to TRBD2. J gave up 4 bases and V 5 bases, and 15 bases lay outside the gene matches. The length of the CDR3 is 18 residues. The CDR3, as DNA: TGTGCCAGCAGTCCTGGACCAGCGGGAGGTGGGTCATACAATGAGCAGTTCTTC. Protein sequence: CASSPGPAGGGSYNEQFF.

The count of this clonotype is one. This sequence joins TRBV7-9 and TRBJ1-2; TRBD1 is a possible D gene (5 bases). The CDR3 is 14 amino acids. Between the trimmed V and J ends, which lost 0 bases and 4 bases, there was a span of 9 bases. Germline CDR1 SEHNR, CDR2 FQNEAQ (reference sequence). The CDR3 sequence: CASSLAERGYGYTF. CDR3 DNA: TGTGCCAGCAGCTTAGCAGAGAGGGGCTATGGCTACACCTTC.

CDR3 in amino acids: CASSRGRTENTEAFF. The CDR3 DNA follows: TGCGCCAGCAGCCGGGGAAGGACCGAGAACACTGAAGCTTTCTTT. This chain links TRBV4-1 with TRBJ1-1; D is ambiguous. The CDR3 runs to 15 residues. CDR1 is MGHRA and CDR2 is YSYEKL in the germline V gene. Trimming shortened V by 4 bases and J by 1 base, and 13 bases separated the two germline ends.